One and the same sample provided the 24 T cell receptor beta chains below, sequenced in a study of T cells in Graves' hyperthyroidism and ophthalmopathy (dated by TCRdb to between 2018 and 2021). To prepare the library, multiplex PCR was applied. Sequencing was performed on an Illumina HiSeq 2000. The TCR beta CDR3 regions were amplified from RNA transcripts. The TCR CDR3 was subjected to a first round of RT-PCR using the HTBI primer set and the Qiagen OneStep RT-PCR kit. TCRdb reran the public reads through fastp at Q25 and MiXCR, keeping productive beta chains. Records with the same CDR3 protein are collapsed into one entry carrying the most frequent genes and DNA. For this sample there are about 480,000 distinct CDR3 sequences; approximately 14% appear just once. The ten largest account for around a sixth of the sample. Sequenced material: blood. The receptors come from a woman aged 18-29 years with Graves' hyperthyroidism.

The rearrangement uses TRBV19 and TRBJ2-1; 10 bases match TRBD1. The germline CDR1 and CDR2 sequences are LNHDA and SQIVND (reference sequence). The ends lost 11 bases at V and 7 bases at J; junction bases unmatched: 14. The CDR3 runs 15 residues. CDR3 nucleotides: TGTGCCTCCAAGGAAAGACAGGGGGCCCTTAATGAGCAGTTCTTC. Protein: CASKERQGALNEQFF.

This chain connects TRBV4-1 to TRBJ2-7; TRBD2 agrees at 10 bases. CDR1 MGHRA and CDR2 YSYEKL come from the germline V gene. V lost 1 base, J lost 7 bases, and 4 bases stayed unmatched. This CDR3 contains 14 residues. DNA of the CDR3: TGCGCCAGCAGCCAAGTTGATAGCGGGGGGGAGCAGTACGTC. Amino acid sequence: CASSQVDSGGEQYV.

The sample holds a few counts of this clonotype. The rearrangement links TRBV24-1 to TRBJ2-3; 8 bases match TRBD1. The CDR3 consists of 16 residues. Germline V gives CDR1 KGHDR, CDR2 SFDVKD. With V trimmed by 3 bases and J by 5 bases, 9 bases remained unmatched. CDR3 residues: CATSDPSTGTGDTQYF. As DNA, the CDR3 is TGTGCCACCAGTGATCCTTCCACCGGGACAGGAGATACGCAGTATTTT.

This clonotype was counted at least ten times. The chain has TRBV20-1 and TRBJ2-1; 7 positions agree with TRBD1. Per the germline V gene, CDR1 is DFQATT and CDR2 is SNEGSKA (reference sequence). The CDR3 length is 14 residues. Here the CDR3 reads CNNLQGCSYNEQFF. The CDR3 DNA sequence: TGCAACAACCTACAGGGGTGCTCCTACAATGAGCAGTTCTTC.

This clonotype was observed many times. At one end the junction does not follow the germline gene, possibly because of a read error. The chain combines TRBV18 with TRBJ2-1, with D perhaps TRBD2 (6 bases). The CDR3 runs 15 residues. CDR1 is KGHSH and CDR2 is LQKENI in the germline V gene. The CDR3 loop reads CASSPPDTSYYEQFF. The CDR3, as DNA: TGTGCCAGCTCACCACCGGACACTAGCTACTATGAGCAGTTCTTC.

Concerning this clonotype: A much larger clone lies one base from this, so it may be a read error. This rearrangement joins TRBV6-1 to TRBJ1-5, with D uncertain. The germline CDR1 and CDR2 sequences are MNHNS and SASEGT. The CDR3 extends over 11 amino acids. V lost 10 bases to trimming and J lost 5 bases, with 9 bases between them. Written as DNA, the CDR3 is TGTGCCACCCTGAGCGATCAGCCCCAGCATTTT. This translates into CATLSDQPQHF.

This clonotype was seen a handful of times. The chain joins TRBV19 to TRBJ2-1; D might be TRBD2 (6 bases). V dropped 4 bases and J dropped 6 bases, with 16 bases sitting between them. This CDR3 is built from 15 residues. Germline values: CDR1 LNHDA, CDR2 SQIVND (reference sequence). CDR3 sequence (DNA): TGTGCCAGTAGTACCTTGGGTAGCGGTAGCAATGAGCAGTTCTTC. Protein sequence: CASSTLGSGSNEQFF.

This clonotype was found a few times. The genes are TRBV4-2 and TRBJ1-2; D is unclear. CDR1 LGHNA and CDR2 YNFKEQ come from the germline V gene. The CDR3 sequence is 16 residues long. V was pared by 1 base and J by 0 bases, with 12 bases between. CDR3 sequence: CASSQVFRVTNYGYTF. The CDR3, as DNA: TGTGCCAGCAGCCAAGTGTTTCGGGTGACTAACTATGGCTACACCTTC.

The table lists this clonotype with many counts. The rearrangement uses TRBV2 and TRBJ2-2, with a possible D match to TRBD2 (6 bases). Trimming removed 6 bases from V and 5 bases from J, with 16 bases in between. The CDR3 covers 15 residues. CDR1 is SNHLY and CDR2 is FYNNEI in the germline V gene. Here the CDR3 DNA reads TGTGCCAGCAGCGCGAATAGCGGAGCGACCGGGGAGCTGTTTTTT. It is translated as CASSANSGATGELFF.

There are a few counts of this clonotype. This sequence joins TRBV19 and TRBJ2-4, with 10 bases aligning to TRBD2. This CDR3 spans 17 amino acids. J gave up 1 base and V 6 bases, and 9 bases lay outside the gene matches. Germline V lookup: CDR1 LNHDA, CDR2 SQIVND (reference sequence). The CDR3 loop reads CASSSLLAGEAKNIQYF. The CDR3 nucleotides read TGTGCCAGTAGCAGTCTGCTAGCGGGAGAGGCCAAAAACATTCAGTACTTC.

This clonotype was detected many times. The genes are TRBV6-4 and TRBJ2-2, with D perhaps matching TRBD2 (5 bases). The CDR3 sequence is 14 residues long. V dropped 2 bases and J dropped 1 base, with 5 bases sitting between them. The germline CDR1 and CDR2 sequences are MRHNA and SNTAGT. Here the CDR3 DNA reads TGTGCCAGCAGTGACCGGGAGAACACCGGGGAGCTGTTTTTT. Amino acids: CASSDRENTGELFF.

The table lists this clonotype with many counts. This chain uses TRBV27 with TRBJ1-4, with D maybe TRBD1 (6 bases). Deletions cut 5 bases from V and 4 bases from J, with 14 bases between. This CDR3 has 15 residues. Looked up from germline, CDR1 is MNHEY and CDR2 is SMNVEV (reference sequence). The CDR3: CASSLQGEVNEKLFF. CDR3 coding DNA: TGTGCCAGCAGTCTACAGGGTGAAGTTAATGAAAAACTGTTTTTT.

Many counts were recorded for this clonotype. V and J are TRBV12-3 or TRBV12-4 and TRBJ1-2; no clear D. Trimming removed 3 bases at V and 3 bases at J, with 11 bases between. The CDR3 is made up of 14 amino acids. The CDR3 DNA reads TGTGCCAGCAGTTTGGTCGGCGGGTACTATGGCTACACCTTC. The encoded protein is CASSLVGGYYGYTF.

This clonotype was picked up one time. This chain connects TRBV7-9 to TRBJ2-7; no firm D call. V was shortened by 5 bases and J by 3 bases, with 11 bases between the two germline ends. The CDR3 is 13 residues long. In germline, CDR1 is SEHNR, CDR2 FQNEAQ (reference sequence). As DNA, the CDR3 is TGTGCCAGCAGCGGAGAGGTGGACTACGAGCAGTACGTC. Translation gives CASSGEVDYEQYV.

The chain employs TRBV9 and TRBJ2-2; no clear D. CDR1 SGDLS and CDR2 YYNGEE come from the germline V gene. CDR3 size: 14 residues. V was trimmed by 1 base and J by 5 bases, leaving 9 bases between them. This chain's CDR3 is CASSVLARTGELFF. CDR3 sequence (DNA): TGTGCCAGCAGCGTACTCGCACGGACCGGGGAGCTGTTTTTT.

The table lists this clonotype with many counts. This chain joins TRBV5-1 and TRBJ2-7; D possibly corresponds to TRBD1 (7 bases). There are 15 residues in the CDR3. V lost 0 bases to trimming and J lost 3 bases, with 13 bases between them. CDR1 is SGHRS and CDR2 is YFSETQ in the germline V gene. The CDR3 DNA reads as TGCGCCAGCAGCTTGGAAGCAGGGGGGAACTACGAGCAGTACGTC. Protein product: CASSLEAGGNYEQYV.

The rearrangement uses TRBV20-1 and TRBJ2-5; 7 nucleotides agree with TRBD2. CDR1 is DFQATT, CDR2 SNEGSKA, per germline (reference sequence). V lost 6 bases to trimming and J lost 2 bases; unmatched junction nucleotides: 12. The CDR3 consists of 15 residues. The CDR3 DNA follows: TGCAGTGCCAACCGGGGAGGTAGCGGGCAAGAGACCCAGTACTTC. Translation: CSANRGGSGQETQYF.

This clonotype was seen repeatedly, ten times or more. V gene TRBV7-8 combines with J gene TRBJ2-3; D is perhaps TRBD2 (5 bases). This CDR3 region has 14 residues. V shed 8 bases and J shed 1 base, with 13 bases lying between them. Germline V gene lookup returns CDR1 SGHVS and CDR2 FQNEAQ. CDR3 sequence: CASYKTRRTDTQYF. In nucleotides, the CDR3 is TGTGCCAGCTATAAAACTAGACGCACAGATACGCAGTATTTT. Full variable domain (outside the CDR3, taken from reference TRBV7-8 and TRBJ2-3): GAGVSQSPRYKVAKRGQDVALRCDPISGHVSLFWYQQALGQGPEFLTYFQNEAQLDKSGLPSDRFFAERPEGSVSTLKIQRTQQEDSAVYLCASYKTRRTDTQYFGPGTRLTVL.

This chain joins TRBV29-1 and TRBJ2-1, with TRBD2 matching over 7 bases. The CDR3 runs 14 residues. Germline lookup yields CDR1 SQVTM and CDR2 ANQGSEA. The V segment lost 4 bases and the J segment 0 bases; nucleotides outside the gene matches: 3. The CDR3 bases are TGCAGCGTTGGGGACTACAGCTCCTACAATGAGCAGTTCTTC. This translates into CSVGDYSSYNEQFF.

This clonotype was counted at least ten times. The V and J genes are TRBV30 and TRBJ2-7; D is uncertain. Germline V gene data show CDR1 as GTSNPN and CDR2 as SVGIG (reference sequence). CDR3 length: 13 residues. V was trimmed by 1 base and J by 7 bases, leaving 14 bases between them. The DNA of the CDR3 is TGTGCCTGGAGTGGGACGGGTCCTGAAGAGCAGTACTTC. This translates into CAWSGTGPEEQYF.

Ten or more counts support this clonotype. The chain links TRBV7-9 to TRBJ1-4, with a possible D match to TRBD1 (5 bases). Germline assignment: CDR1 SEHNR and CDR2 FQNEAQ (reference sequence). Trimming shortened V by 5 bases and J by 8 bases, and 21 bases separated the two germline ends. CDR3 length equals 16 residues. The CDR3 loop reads CASSPEGRGRSEKLFF. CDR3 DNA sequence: TGTGCCAGCAGCCCAGAGGGGAGGGGCAGGAGCGAAAAACTGTTTTTT.

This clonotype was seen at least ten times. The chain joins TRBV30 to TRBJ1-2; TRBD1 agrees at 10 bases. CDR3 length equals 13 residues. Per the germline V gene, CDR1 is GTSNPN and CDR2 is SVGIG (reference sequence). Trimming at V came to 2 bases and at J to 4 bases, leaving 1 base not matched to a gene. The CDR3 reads CAWSWTGGYGYTF. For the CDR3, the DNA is TGTGCCTGGAGTTGGACAGGGGGCTATGGCTACACCTTC.

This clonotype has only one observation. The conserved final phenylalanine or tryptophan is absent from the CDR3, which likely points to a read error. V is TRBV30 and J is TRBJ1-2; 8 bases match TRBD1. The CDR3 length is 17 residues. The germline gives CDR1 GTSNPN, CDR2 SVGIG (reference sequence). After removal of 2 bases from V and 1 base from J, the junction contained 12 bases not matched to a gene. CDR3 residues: CAWSPTSRQGHNYGYTS. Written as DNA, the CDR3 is TGTGCCTGGAGTCCAACATCCAGACAGGGGCATAACTATGGCTACACCTCC.

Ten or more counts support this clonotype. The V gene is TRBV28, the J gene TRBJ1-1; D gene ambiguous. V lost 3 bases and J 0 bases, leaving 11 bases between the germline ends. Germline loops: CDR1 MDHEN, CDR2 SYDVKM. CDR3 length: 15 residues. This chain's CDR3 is CASSFPTALNTEAFF. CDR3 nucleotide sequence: TGTGCCAGCAGTTTTCCCACAGCCCTGAACACTGAAGCTTTCTTT.